Listed here are 18 T cell receptor beta chains from one sample, sequenced in a study of blood T cell repertoires in COVID-19. The method was immunoSEQ multiplex PCR; TCRdb's version includes in-frame clones alone and lacks a portion of them. The sample gives tens of thousands of clones, around 87% of which show up once; about a sixth is in the top ten. Sequenced: peripheral blood. The receptor source for this set is a human donor in a cohort sampled during active COVID-19.

The J gene is TRBJ1-1, the V gene TRBV5-4, with D possibly being TRBD1 (5 bases). Germline CDR1 and CDR2: SGHNT and YYREEE (reference sequence). The CDR3 length is 16 residues. Trimming left V 6 bases short and J 5 bases short, with 23 bases between. Here the CDR3 DNA reads TGTGCCAGCACCGGGGCCACCAGTGGGGGAGGGACTGAAGCTTTCTTT. Translating it yields CASTGATSGGGTEAFF.

This CDR3 reads CASSLGQGFGNQPQHF. In DNA form, the CDR3 reads TGCGCCAGCAGCCTGGGACAGGGGTTCGGCAATCAGCCCCAGCATTTT. The chain employs TRBV4-1 and TRBJ1-5, with 10 bases identical to TRBD1. The CDR3 extends over 16 amino acids. The J segment lost 2 bases and the V segment lost 4 bases, leaving 5 bases of the junction unmatched. The germline CDR1 and CDR2 sequences are MGHRA and YSYEKL.

This clone occurred once. V is TRBV6-5 and J is TRBJ2-3, with unresolved D. The CDR3 is made up of 11 amino acids. Looked up from germline, CDR1 is MNHEY and CDR2 is SVGAGI. V lost 3 bases to trimming and J lost 5 bases, with 3 bases between them. CDR3 sequence (DNA): TGTGCCAGCAGTTATCTAGATACGCAGTATTTT. Its translation is CASSYLDTQYF.

This clone appeared a few times. This chain uses TRBV7-9 with TRBJ1-5, with 8 bases matching TRBD1. CDR3 length: 15 amino acids. Germline V gene sequence: CDR1 SEHNR, CDR2 FQNEAQ (reference sequence). V lost 4 bases and J lost 5; bases outside the gene matches: 7. The CDR3, as DNA: TGTGCCAGCAGCTCGACAGGGGAAGCGGATCAGCCCCAGCATTTT. Translating gives CASSSTGEADQPQHF.

The chain employs TRBV9 and TRBJ2-3; weak D call: TRBD2 (5 bases). Trimming removed 2 bases from V and 4 bases from J, with 23 bases in between. This CDR3 spans 18 amino acids. Germline V lookup: CDR1 SGDLS, CDR2 YYNGEE. As DNA, the CDR3 is TGTGCCAGCAGCGTCCCACCCCCGGGGTCTCCAGGCCCAGATACGCAGTATTTT. Translating it yields CASSVPPPGSPGPDTQYF.

The chain carries TRBV27 and TRBJ1-1, with a tentative D call TRBD1 (6 bases). Deletions cut 3 bases from V and 4 bases from J, with 12 bases between. The CDR3 has 14 amino acids. Germline loops: CDR1 MNHEY, CDR2 SMNVEV (reference sequence). The CDR3 is CASSLGQGSTEAFF. In nucleotides, the CDR3 is TGTGCCAGCAGTTTGGGGCAGGGGAGCACTGAAGCTTTCTTT.

The V and J genes are TRBV28 and TRBJ1-4, with TRBD1 identical over 9 bases. CDR1 and CDR2 from the germline V gene are MDHEN and SYDVKM. Unmatched junction bases numbered 6, after V lost 2 bases and J lost 8 bases. This CDR3 is 15 amino acids long. CDR3 region: CASSLGDREAEKLFF. The CDR3 bases are TGTGCCAGCAGTTTAGGGGACAGGGAAGCAGAAAAACTGTTTTTT.

The V and J genes are TRBV15 and TRBJ2-2, with D perhaps TRBD1 (6 bases). The germline V and J ends were trimmed by 1 base and 7 bases, with 10 bases remaining between them. CDR1 and CDR2 from the germline V gene are LNHNV and YYDKDF (reference sequence). The CDR3 runs to 14 residues. CDR3 coding DNA: TGTGCCACCAGCAGAGTGGGGGCTGGCGGGGAGCTGTTTTTT. Protein sequence: CATSRVGAGGELFF.

This clone has just a few counts. The chain uses TRBV7-9 and TRBJ1-1; D remains ambiguous. Germline CDR1 reads SEHNR; CDR2 reads FQNEAQ (reference sequence). V was clipped by 6 bases and J by 1 base, with 6 bases between them. There are 12 residues in the CDR3. The CDR3 spells CASSRGNTEAFF. CDR3 DNA sequence: TGTGCCAGCAGTCGAGGGAACACTGAAGCTTTCTTT.

DNA of the CDR3: TGTGCCAGCAGCCGAGGACAGGTCCAGGAGCAGTACTTC. Its protein is CASSRGQVQEQYF. The chain recombines TRBV3-1 (or the pseudogene TRBV3-2) with TRBJ2-7; 7 positions agree with TRBD1. With 4 bases clipped from V and 7 bases from J, the junction kept 7 bases outside the gene matches. The CDR3 has 13 amino acids. Germline V gene data show CDR1 as LGHDT and CDR2 as YNNKEL (reference sequence).

The CDR3 bases are TGTGCCAGCAGCGGAGGAACAGGGTATGGCTACACCTTC. This sequence encodes CASSGGTGYGYTF. This chain joins TRBV7-2 and TRBJ1-2; tentative D call: TRBD1 (6 bases). The germline V and J ends were trimmed by 5 bases and 5 bases, with 12 bases remaining between them. The CDR3 is made up of 13 amino acids. Germline loops: CDR1 SGHTA, CDR2 FQGNSA.

The rearrangement uses TRBV5-4 and TRBJ2-5; 8 nucleotides agree with TRBD2. CDR1 is SGHNT, CDR2 YYREEE, per germline (reference sequence). The J segment lost 1 base and the V segment lost 6 bases, leaving 8 bases of the junction unmatched. The CDR3 sequence is 15 residues long. The CDR3 coding sequence is TGTGCCAGCATCCAGCGGGGGCCCTTCCAAGAGACCCAGTACTTC. Its translation: CASIQRGPFQETQYF.

The genes are TRBV5-1 and TRBJ2-1, with TRBD2 as a possible D gene (8 bases). CDR3 length: 17 residues. Looked up from germline, CDR1 is SGHRS and CDR2 is YFSETQ. Trimming pared 4 bases from V and 3 bases from J, leaving 20 bases between. Here the CDR3 DNA reads TGCGCCAGCAGCCCGGGGGGGACAGTAACCGTCTACAATGAGCAGTTCTTC. This encodes CASSPGGTVTVYNEQFF.

In this sample, this clone turned up once. The J gene is TRBJ1-1, the V gene TRBV5-4; D perhaps matches TRBD1 (5 bases). The CDR3 has 8 amino acids. V gave up 9 bases and J gave up 11 bases, with 8 bases separating them. Germline-derived CDR1 and CDR2 are SGHNT and YYREEE (reference sequence). The CDR3 nucleotides read TGTGCCATGGGGGGTGCTTTCTTT. This sequence encodes CAMGGAFF.

This chain joins TRBV4-1 and TRBJ2-5, with 7 bases identical to TRBD1. This CDR3 region has 15 residues. From germline, CDR1 is MGHRA and CDR2 YSYEKL. V lost 0 bases to trimming and J lost 5 bases; unmatched junction nucleotides: 6. CDR3 coding DNA: TGCGCCAGCAGCCAAGATCAAGGGGGCGCGGAGACCCAGTACTTC. Translation gives CASSQDQGGAETQYF.

This chain joins TRBV30 and TRBJ2-7, with 8 bases identical to TRBD1. The CDR3 contains 14 residues. Germline V lookup: CDR1 GTSNPN, CDR2 SVGIG (reference sequence). Unmatched junction bases numbered 9, after V lost 0 bases and J lost 8 bases. CDR3 sequence reads: CAWSVSQGARKQYF. The CDR3, as DNA: TGTGCCTGGAGTGTATCCCAGGGGGCTAGAAAGCAGTACTTC.

The rearrangement joins TRBV7-3 to TRBJ1-2; 11 positions agree with TRBD1. There are 16 residues in the CDR3. The germline V gene has CDR1 SGHTA and CDR2 FQGTGA. V dropped 5 bases and J dropped 8; count of bases not matched to a gene: 13. The DNA of the CDR3 is TGTGCCAGCAGCCTCTCCGGACAGGGGGCTACGAAAGGCTACACCTTC. Protein sequence: CASSLSGQGATKGYTF.

This chain uses TRBV7-2 with TRBJ2-1; 9 nucleotides match TRBD2. The CDR3 has 17 residues. Looked up from germline, CDR1 is SGHTA and CDR2 is FQGNSA. The junction had 9 bases not matched to a gene; V was cut back by 6 bases and J by 0 bases. In DNA, the CDR3 is TGTGCCAGCAGTTTCAGCGGGGGGCTGGGCTCCTACAATGAGCAGTTCTTC. Its translation is CASSFSGGLGSYNEQFF. The variable domain in full, completed from reference TRBV7-2 and TRBJ2-1, reads GAGVSQSPSNKVTEKGKDVELRCDPISGHTALYWYRQSLGQGLEFLIYFQGNSAPDKSGLPSDRFSAERTGGSVSTLTIQRTQQEDSAVYLCASSFSGGLGSYNEQFFGPGTRLTVL.